Listed below are T cell receptor beta chains from one sample, sequenced in a study of cytomegalovirus exposure and HLA in healthy donors. Here immunoSEQ multiplex PCR was the method, and the copy in TCRdb shows in-frame clones only, minus some. The data show around 150,000 clones, around nine tenths seen once. The sequenced material came from PBMCs. The origin of the receptors is a man younger than 35 in good health and CMV-seropositive. The CDR3 runs from the conserved cysteine through the conserved F or W. D genes are given only for firm matches. Some rows have no size entry. The others give once, few or many, or a class for an expanded clone.

V gene	J gene	D gene	clone size	CDR3 protein	CDR3 DNA
TRBV6-5	TRBJ2-7	-	-	CASSYSIKPYEQYF	TGTGCCAGCAGTTACTCGATTAAGCCCTACGAGCAGTACTTC
TRBV7-2	TRBJ2-5	TRBD2	-	CASSLAGTSGEYFWGETQYF	TGTGCCAGCAGCTTAGCAGGGACTAGCGGGGAGTATTTTTGGGGAGAGACCCAGTACTTC
TRBV10-3	TRBJ2-2	-	-	CAISATDRSKRGTGELFF	TGTGCCATCAGTGCGACGGACCGATCAAAAAGGGGCACCGGGGAGCTGTTTTTT
TRBV29-1	TRBJ2-2	-	-	CSVKGGGSNTGELFF	TGCAGCGTTAAAGGGGGGGGGTCCAACACCGGGGAGCTGTTTTTT
TRBV9	TRBJ2-1	TRBD2	-	CASSVGLRGLAGLSSYNEQFF	TGTGCCAGCAGCGTGGGGTTGAGGGGACTAGCGGGACTGAGCTCCTACAATGAGCAGTTCTTC
TRBV2	TRBJ1-1	TRBD1	-	CASSGTKGGGTEAFF	TGTGCCAGCAGTGGAACAAAAGGGGGCGGAACTGAAGCTTTCTTT
TRBV5-5	TRBJ2-7	-	-	CASSLAGGDYEQYF	TGTGCCAGCAGCTTGGCGGGGGGCGACTACGAGCAGTACTTC
TRBV28	TRBJ2-4	-	-	CASSFPLLQGHGAKNIQYF	TGTGCCAGCAGTTTCCCCCTTTTACAGGGCCATGGGGCCAAAAACATTCAGTACTTC
TRBV11-2	TRBJ2-2	-	-	CASSLRASGHTGELFF	TGTGCCAGCAGCTTAAGGGCCAGCGGCCACACCGGGGAGCTGTTTTTT
TRBV19	TRBJ2-1	-	-	CASVNGDRAYNEQFF	TGTGCCAGTGTGAATGGAGACAGAGCCTACAATGAGCAGTTCTTC
TRBV9	TRBJ2-5	-	-	CASSAFTTGQETQYF	TGTGCCAGCAGCGCCTTTACAACAGGGCAAGAGACCCAGTACTTC
TRBV19	TRBJ1-1	-	-	CASTIGGGTEAFF	TGTGCCAGTACCATAGGGGGTGGCACTGAAGCTTTCTTT
TRBV7-9	TRBJ2-7	-	few	CASSKRSLPGVDEQYF	TGTGCCAGCAGTAAGAGGTCGCTACCGGGGGTCGACGAGCAGTACTTC
TRBV2	TRBJ2-1	TRBD2	-	CASSADTSGRIDEQFF	TGTGCCAGCAGTGCAGATACTAGCGGGAGAATCGATGAGCAGTTCTTC
TRBV27	TRBJ2-1	-	-	CASSLLAGAVSYNEQFF	TGTGCCAGCAGTTTACTCGCTGGGGCAGTCTCCTACAATGAGCAGTTCTTC
TRBV5-4	TRBJ1-2	-	-	CASSLVDRPNYGYTF	TGTGCCAGCAGCTTGGTAGACAGACCTAACTATGGCTACACCTTC
TRBV7-6	TRBJ2-2	-	once	CASSLGTNGELFF	TGTGCCAGCAGCTTAGGGACAAACGGGGAGCTGTTTTTT
TRBV30	TRBJ1-4	TRBD1	-	CAWMQQGAGNEKLFF	TGTGCCTGGATGCAACAGGGGGCAGGAAATGAAAAACTGTTTTTT
TRBV28	TRBJ1-1	TRBD1	-	CASSLLQGGNTEAFF	TGTGCCAGCAGTTTATTACAGGGGGGGAACACTGAAGCTTTCTTT
TRBV29-1	TRBJ1-1	-	-	CSVEGQLNTEAFF	TGCAGCGTTGAAGGACAGTTGAACACTGAAGCTTTCTTT
TRBV11-1	TRBJ2-7	TRBD1	-	CASSHLSQGLSYEQYF	TGTGCCAGCAGCCACCTCTCACAGGGGCTGTCCTACGAGCAGTACTTC
TRBV29-1	TRBJ2-7	TRBD2	few	CSVGTSDAYEQYF	TGCAGCGTTGGAACTAGCGATGCCTACGAGCAGTACTTC
TRBV7-9	TRBJ2-3	TRBD1	once	CASSLGQGAADTQYF	TGTGCCAGCAGCTTAGGCCAGGGGGCGGCAGATACGCAGTATTTT
TRBV9	TRBJ1-1	TRBD1	-	CASSVDRGGTEAFF	TGTGCCAGCAGCGTCGACAGGGGAGGAACTGAAGCTTTCTTT
TRBV7-2	TRBJ2-5	-	once	CASSLPMRPVTQYF	TGTGCCAGCAGCCTACCCATGCGGCCCGTAACCCAGTACTTC